This is a list of T cell receptor beta chains from one sample in a study of cytomegalovirus exposure and HLA in healthy donors. Data came from immunoSEQ multiplex PCR; TCRdb stores just in-frame clones and leaves some out. There are tens of thousands of clones in the sample; around 69% occur only once, and 7.5% to 8.5% lies in the top ten. What was sequenced was PBMCs. All receptors come from a woman in her thirties in good health and CMV-seropositive. The CDR3 runs from the conserved cysteine through the conserved F or W. The D gene is left open where the match is weak. Where a row states a size, it is once, few, many or the class of an expanded clone; other rows omit it.

v_call,d_call,j_call,clone_size,cdr3_aa,cdr3_nt
TRBV5-1,-,TRBJ2-3,-,CASSGGGGDTQYF,TGCGCCAGCAGCGGAGGGGGAGGGGATACGCAGTATTTT
TRBV5-1,-,TRBJ1-4,-,CASSLTPGADEKLFF,TGCGCCAGCAGCTTAACCCCAGGGGCGGATGAAAAACTGTTTTTT
TRBV7-8,TRBD2,TRBJ2-2,-,CASSLVIVAGVMAGELFF,TGTGCCAGCAGCTTAGTAATTGTAGCGGGGGTAATGGCCGGGGAGCTGTTTTTT
TRBV5-1,-,TRBJ2-7,once,CASSFVGGEQYF,TGCGCCAGCAGCTTTGTAGGGGGCGAGCAGTACTTC
TRBV15,-,TRBJ2-1,-,CATSRAPRENNEQFF,TGTGCCACCAGCAGAGCCCCTAGAGAAAACAATGAGCAGTTCTTC
TRBV28,-,TRBJ2-2,-,CASHAGLGTGELFF,TGTGCCAGCCATGCAGGGTTAGGCACCGGGGAGCTGTTTTTT
TRBV7-9,TRBD1,TRBJ1-2,-,CASSLGQGNSHTF,TGTGCCAGCAGCCTAGGACAGGGTAATTCCCACACCTTC
TRBV12-5,-,TRBJ1-4,few,CASLSTGRKEKLFF,TGTGCTAGCCTCTCCACAGGGCGAAAGGAAAAACTGTTTTTT
TRBV29-1,TRBD1,TRBJ2-7,-,CSVDPGQGLGEQYF,TGCAGCGTTGATCCGGGACAGGGACTGGGCGAGCAGTACTTC
TRBV5-1,TRBD1,TRBJ1-2,-,CASSLGPGGGYTF,TGCGCCAGCAGCTTGGGGCCAGGGGGGGGCTACACCTTC
TRBV4-1,TRBD2,TRBJ2-7,-,CASSHEKTSGSGGEQYF,TGCGCCAGCAGCCATGAAAAGACTAGCGGCTCCGGCGGGGAGCAGTACTTC
TRBV4-2,TRBD2,TRBJ2-1,-,CASSQATGGVYNEQFF,TGTGCCAGCAGCCAAGCTACCGGGGGGGTCTACAATGAGCAGTTCTTC
TRBV28,-,TRBJ2-3,-,CASSGLPGLTYSTDTQYF,TGTGCCAGCAGTGGGCTCCCCGGACTCACCTATAGCACAGATACGCAGTATTTT
TRBV10-3,TRBD1,TRBJ2-5,-,CAISGSGQGEETQYF,TGTGCCATCAGTGGGTCGGGACAGGGGGAGGAGACCCAGTACTTC
TRBV28,-,TRBJ1-2,-,CASSSRAKYGYTF,TGTGCCAGCAGTTCCAGGGCCAAATATGGCTACACCTTC
TRBV29-1,-,TRBJ2-1,-,CSASWLNNEQFF,TGCAGCGCTTCATGGCTCAACAATGAGCAGTTCTTC
TRBV10-3,-,TRBJ1-5,once,CASSEGGNQPQHF,TGTGCCTCCTCGGAGGGCGGCAATCAGCCCCAGCATTTT
TRBV5-1,TRBD2,TRBJ2-5,-,CASSEGGLAGYQETQYF,TGCGCCAGCAGCGAGGGGGGACTAGCGGGGTACCAAGAGACCCAGTACTTC
TRBV19,-,TRBJ2-1,few,CASSAYSYNEQFF,TGTGCCAGTAGCGCGTATTCCTACAATGAGCAGTTCTTC
TRBV18,-,TRBJ2-3,-,CASSPGWRGTDTQYF,TGTGCCAGCTCACCAGGGTGGCGGGGCACAGATACGCAGTATTTT
TRBV5-1,TRBD1,TRBJ1-2,-,CASSLEPGQGSTF,TGCGCCAGCAGCTTGGAGCCGGGACAGGGGAGCACCTTC
TRBV6-1,TRBD1,TRBJ2-5,-,CATSPRTGGRETQYF,TGTGCCACCTCCCCCCGGACAGGGGGTCGAGAGACCCAGTACTTC
TRBV10-2,TRBD2,TRBJ2-5,-,CAIASGGAVRETQYF,TGCGCCATAGCTAGCGGGGGGGCAGTACGGGAGACCCAGTACTTC
TRBV10-1,-,TRBJ2-3,once,CASSESSPVDTQYF,TGCGCCAGCAGTGAGTCCTCACCAGTAGATACGCAGTATTTT
TRBV19,TRBD2,TRBJ2-1,once,CASSIRTSRYNEQFF,TGTGCCAGTAGTATCCGGACTAGCAGGTACAATGAGCAGTTCTTC
TRBV30,-,TRBJ1-6,-,CAWRRAGEGNSPLHF,TGTGCCTGGAGACGGGCAGGGGAGGGTAATTCACCCCTCCACTTT
TRBV7-3,TRBD1,TRBJ1-2,-,CASSYTGGDGYTF,TGTGCCAGCAGCTACACAGGGGGCGATGGCTACACCTTC
TRBV7-3,TRBD2,TRBJ2-3,-,CASSPGTSGYTDTQYF,TGTGCCAGCAGCCCAGGGACTAGCGGGTACACAGATACGCAGTATTTT
TRBV4-2,-,TRBJ1-6,-,CASSQVETENSPLHF,TGTGCCAGCAGCCAAGTCGAAACAGAAAATTCACCCCTCCACTTT
TRBV5-1,TRBD2,TRBJ2-1,once,CASSGAGGPPYNEQFF,TGCGCCAGCAGCGGAGCGGGGGGGCCCCCCTACAATGAGCAGTTCTTC
TRBV9,TRBD1,TRBJ1-1,-,CASSVTDRVNTEAFF,TGTGCCAGCAGCGTCACGGACAGGGTAAACACTGAAGCTTTCTTT
TRBV18,-,TRBJ1-2,once,CASSPRGHNPNYGYTF,TGTGCCAGCTCACCACGAGGACATAATCCTAACTATGGCTACACCTTC
TRBV6-5,-,TRBJ1-5,-,CASSYLGAGQPQHF,TGTGCCAGCAGTTACTTAGGGGCAGGTCAGCCCCAGCATTTT
TRBV27,TRBD1,TRBJ1-6,-,CASSFLGQGRPLHF,TGTGCCAGCAGTTTCTTGGGACAGGGGCGCCCCCTCCACTTT